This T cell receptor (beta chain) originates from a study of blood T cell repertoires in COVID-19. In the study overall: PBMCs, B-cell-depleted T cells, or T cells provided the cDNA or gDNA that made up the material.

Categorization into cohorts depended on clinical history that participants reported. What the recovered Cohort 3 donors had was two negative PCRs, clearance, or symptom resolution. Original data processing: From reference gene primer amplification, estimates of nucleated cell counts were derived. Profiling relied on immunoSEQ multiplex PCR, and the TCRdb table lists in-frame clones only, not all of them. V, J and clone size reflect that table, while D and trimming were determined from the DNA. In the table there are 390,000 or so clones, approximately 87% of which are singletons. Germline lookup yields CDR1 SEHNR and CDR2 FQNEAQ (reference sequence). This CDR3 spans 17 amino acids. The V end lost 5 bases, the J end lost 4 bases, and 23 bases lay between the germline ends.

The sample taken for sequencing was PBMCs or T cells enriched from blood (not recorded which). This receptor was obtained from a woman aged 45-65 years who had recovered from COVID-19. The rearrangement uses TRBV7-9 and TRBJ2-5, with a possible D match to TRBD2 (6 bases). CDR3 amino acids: CASSTRNPLAKGETQYF. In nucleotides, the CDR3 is TGTGCCAGCAGCACGAGAAACCCCCTAGCGAAGGGAGAGACCCAGTACTTC.